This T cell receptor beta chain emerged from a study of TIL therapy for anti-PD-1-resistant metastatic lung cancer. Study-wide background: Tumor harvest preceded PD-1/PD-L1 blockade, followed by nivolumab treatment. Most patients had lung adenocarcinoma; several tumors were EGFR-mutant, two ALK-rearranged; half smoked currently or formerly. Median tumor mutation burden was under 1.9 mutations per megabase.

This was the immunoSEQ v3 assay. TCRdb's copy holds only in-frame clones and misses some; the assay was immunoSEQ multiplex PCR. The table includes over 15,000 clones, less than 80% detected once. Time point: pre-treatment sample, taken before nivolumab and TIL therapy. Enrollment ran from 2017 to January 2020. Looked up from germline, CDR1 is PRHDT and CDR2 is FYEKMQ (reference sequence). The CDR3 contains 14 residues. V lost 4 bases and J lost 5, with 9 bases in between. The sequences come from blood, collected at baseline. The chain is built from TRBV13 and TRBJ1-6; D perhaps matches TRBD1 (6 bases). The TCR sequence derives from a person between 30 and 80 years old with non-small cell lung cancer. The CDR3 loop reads CASSSEGDNSPLHF. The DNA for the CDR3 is TGTGCCAGCAGCTCGGAGGGGGATAATTCACCCCTCCACTTT.